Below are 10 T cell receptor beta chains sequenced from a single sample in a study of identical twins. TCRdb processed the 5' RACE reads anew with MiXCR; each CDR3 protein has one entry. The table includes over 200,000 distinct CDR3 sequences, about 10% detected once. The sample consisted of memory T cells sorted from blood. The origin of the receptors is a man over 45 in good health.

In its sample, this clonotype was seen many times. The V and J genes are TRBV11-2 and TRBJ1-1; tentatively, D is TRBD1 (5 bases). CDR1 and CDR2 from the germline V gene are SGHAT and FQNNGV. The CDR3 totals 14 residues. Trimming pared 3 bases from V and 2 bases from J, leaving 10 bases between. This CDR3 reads CASSLGPTNTEAFF. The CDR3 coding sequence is TGTGCCAGCAGCTTGGGACCGACCAACACTGAAGCTTTCTTT.

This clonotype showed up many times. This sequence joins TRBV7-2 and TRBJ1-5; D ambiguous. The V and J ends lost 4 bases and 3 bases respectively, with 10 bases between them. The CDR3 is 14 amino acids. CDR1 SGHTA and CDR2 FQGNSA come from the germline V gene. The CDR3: CASSWGPINQPQHF. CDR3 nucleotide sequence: TGTGCCAGCAGCTGGGGTCCAATCAATCAGCCCCAGCATTTT.

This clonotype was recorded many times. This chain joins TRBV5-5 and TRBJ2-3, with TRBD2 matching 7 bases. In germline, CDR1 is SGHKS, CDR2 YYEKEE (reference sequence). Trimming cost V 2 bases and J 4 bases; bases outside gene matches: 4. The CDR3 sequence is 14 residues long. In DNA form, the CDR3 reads TGTGCCAGCAGCTTTGCGGGAGAAGCAGATACGCAGTATTTT. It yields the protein CASSFAGEADTQYF.

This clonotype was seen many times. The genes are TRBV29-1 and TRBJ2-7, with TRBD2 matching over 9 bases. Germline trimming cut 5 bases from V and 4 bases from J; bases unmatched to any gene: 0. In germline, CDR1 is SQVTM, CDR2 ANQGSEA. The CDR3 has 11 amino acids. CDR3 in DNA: TGCAGCGTTAGCGGGAGGTACGAGCAGTACTTC. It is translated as CSVSGRYEQYF.

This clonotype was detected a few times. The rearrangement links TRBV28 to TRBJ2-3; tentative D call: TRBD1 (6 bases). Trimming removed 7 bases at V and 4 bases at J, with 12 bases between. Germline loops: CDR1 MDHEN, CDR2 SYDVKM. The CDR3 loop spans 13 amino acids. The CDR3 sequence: CASISAGADTQYF. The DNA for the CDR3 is TGTGCCAGCATTAGCGCAGGGGCAGATACGCAGTATTTT.

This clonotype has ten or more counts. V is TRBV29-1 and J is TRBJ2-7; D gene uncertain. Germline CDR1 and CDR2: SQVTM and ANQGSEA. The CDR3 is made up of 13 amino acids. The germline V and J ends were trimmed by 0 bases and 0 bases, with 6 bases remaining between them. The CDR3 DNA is TGCAGCGTTGAAGATTGGCCCTCCTACGAGCAGTACTTC. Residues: CSVEDWPSYEQYF.

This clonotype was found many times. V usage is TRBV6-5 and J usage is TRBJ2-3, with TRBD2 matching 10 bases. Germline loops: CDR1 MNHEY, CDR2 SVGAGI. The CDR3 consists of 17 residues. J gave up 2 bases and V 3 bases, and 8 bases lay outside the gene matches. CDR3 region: CASSYSTSGEDTDTQYF. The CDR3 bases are TGTGCCAGCAGTTATAGTACTAGCGGGGAAGACACAGATACGCAGTATTTT.

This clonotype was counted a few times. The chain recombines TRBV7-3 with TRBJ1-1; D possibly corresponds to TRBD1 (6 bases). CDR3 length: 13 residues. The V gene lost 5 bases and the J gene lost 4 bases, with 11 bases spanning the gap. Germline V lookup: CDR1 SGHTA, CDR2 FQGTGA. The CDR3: CASSLQGTTEAFF. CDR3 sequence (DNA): TGTGCCAGCAGCCTTCAGGGGACCACTGAAGCTTTCTTT.

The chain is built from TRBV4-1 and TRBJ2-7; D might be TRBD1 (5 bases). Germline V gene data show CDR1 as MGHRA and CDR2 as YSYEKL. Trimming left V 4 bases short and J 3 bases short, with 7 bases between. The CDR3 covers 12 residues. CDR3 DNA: TGCGCCAGCAGCCCGGACAACTACGAGCAGTACTTC. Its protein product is CASSPDNYEQYF.

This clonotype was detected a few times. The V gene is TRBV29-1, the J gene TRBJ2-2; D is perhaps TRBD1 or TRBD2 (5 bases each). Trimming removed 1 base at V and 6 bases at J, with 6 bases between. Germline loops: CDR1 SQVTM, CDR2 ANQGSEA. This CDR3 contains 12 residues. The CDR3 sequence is CSVEGDAGELFF. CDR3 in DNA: TGCAGCGTTGAAGGGGACGCCGGGGAGCTGTTTTTT.